These T cell receptor beta chains were read from a single sample in a study of T-cell reconstitution after alpha-beta-depleted transplantation in children. One entry per CDR3 protein results from TCRdb running MiXCR on the PCR reads. There are 480,000 or so distinct CDR3 sequences in the sample; 8% to 11% occur only once, and 2% to 2.5% lies in the top ten. Sequenced material: PBMCs, taken before TCRalphabeta/CD19-depleted stem cell transplant. These receptors were taken from a child aged 2 to 10 with inherited bone marrow failure, due to receive a stem cell transplant. The CDR3 runs from the conserved cysteine through the conserved F or W. D genes are given only for firm matches. Part of the rows lack a size; the others show once, few, many or a class for expanded clones.

J,V,size,D,DNA,CDR3
TRBJ2-2,TRBV5-1,-,-,TGCGCCAGCAGCTTGAACGCAGGGAACACCGGGGAGCTGTTTTTT,CASSLNAGNTGELFF
TRBJ1-5,TRBV4-3,many,-,TGCGCCAGCAGCCAAGATACAGGGCATCAGCCCCAGCATTTT,CASSQDTGHQPQHF
TRBJ2-3,TRBV5-1,few,TRBD1,TGCGCCAGCAGCTGGGACAGGGAGCCCACAGATACGCAGTATTTT,CASSWDREPTDTQYF
TRBJ1-2,TRBV20-1,many,-,TGCAGTGCTAGAGTAAACAGCCGGAGCTATGGCTACACCTTC,CSARVNSRSYGYTF
TRBJ2-5,TRBV18,few,TRBD2,TGTGCCAGCTCACCATCGGGACTAGCGGGAAGAACGGAGACCCAGTACTTC,CASSPSGLAGRTETQYF
TRBJ2-2,TRBV20-1,few,TRBD2,TGCAGTGCTCGGATACTAGCGGGGATCACCGGGGAGCTGTTTTTT,CSARILAGITGELFF
TRBJ2-3,TRBV20-1,-,TRBD2,TGCAGTGCTAGGGCTAGCGGGAGAGAGATCACAGATACGCAGTATTTT,CSARASGREITDTQYF
TRBJ2-7,TRBV6-1,many,TRBD1,TGTGCCAGCAGACCGTTCCGGGACAGGCTTAGCTCCTACGAGCAGTACTTC,CASRPFRDRLSSYEQYF
TRBJ1-2,TRBV20-1,-,TRBD1,TGCAGTGCTAGAGATCCCGGCAGGGGGGGTGGCTACACCTTC,CSARDPGRGGGYTF
TRBJ2-1,TRBV15,-,TRBD2,TGTGCCACCAGCCCTACTAGCGGGATCTACAATGAGCAGTTCTTC,CATSPTSGIYNEQFF